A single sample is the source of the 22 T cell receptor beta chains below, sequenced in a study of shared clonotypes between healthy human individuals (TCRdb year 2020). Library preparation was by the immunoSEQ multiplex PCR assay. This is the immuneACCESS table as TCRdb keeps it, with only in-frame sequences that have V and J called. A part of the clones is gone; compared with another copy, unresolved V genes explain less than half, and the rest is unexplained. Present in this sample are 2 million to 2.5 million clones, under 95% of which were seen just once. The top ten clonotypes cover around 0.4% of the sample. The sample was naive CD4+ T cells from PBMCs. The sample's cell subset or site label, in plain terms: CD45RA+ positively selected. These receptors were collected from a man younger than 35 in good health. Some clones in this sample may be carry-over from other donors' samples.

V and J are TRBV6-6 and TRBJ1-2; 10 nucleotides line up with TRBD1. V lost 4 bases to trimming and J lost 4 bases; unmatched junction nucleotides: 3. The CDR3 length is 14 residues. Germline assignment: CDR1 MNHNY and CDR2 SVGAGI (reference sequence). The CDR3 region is CASSSRQGAYGYTF. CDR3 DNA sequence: TGTGCCAGCAGTTCCAGACAGGGGGCCTATGGCTACACCTTC.

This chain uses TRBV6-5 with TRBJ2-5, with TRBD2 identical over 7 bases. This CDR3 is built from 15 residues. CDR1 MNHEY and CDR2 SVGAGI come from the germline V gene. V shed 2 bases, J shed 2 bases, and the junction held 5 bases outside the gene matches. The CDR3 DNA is TGTGCCAGCAGTTACCATCGGGGAGGGCAAGAGACCCAGTACTTC. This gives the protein CASSYHRGGQETQYF.

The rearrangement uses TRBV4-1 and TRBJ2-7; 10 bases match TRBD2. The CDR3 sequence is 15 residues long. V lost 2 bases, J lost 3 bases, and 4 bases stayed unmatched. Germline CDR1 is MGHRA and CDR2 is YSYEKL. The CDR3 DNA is TGCGCCAGCAGCCAACCTCTAGCGGGAGTCTACGAGCAGTACTTC. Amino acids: CASSQPLAGVYEQYF.

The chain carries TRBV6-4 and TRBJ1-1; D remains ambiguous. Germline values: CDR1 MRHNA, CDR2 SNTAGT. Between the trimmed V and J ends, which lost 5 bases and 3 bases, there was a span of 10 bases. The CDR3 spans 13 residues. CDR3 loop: CASSLAPDTEAFF. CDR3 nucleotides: TGTGCCAGCAGTTTAGCGCCGGACACTGAAGCTTTCTTT.

CDR3 bases: TGTGCCAGCAGCTCTCGAAGCGGAGGCACAGATACGCAGTATTTT. This gives the protein CASSSRSGGTDTQYF. This chain connects TRBV11-3 to TRBJ2-3; D is possibly TRBD2 (5 bases). CDR3 length: 15 amino acids. Trimming stripped 4 bases from V and 1 base from J, with 12 bases between. Germline V gene sequence: CDR1 SGHNT, CDR2 YENEEA.

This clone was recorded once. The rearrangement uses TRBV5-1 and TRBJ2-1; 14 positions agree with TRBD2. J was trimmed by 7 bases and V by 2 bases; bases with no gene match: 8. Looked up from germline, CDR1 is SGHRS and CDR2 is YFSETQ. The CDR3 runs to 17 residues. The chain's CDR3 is CASSFGTSGRAGNEQFF. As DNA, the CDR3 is TGCGCCAGCAGCTTCGGGACTAGCGGGAGAGCAGGGAATGAGCAGTTCTTC.

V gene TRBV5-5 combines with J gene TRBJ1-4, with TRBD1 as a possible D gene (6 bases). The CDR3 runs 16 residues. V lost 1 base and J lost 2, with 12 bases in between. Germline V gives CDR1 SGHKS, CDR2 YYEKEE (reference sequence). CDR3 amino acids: CASSLYREGTNEKLFF. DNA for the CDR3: TGTGCCAGCAGCTTGTACAGGGAAGGGACTAATGAAAAACTGTTTTTT.

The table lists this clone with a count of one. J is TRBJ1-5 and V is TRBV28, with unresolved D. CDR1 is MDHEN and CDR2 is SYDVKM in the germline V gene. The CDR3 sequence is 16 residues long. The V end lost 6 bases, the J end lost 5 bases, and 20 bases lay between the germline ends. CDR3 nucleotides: TGTGCCAGCAGGCTGGCCCTGCTGGGTGGGGATCAGCCCCAGCATTTT. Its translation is CASRLALLGGDQPQHF.

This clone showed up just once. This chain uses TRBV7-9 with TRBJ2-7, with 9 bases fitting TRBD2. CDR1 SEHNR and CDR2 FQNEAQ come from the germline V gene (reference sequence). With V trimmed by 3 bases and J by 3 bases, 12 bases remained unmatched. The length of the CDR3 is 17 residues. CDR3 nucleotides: TGTGCCAGCAGCTTCGATAAGGGGTTAGCGGGAGACTACGAGCAGTACTTC. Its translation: CASSFDKGLAGDYEQYF.

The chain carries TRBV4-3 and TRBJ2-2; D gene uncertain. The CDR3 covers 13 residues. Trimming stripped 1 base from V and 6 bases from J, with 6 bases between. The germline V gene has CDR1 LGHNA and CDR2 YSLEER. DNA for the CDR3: TGCGCCAGCAGCCAAGCGGGTCCCGGGGAGCTGTTTTTT. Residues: CASSQAGPGELFF.

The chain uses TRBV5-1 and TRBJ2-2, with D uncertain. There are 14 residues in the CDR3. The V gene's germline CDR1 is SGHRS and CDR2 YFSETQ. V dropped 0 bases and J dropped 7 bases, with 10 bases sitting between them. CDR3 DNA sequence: TGCGCCAGCAGCTTGGAGGGCGGCGGCGGGGAGCTGTTTTTT. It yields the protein CASSLEGGGGELFF. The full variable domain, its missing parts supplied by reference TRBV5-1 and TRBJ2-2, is KAGVTQTPRYLIKTRGQQVTLSCSPISGHRSVSWYQQTPGQGLQFLFEYFSETQRNKGNFPGRFSGRQFSNSRSEMNVSTLELGDSALYLCASSLEGGGGELFFGEGSRLTVL.

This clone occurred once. Written as DNA, the CDR3 is TGTGCCAGCAGTCCCCAGGGACAAACCTACGAGCAGTACTTC. Translation gives CASSPQGQTYEQYF. This chain connects TRBV27 to TRBJ2-7; D is possibly TRBD1 (6 bases). In germline, CDR1 is MNHEY, CDR2 SMNVEV (reference sequence). The CDR3 has 14 amino acids. The ends were cut back, 5 bases at V and 2 bases at J, with 13 bases in the middle.

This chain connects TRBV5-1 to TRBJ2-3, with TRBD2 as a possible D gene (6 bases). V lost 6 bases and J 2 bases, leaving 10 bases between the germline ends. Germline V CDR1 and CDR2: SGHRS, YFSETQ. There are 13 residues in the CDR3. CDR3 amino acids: CASKVAATDTQYF. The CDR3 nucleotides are TGCGCCAGCAAGGTAGCGGCCACAGATACGCAGTATTTT.

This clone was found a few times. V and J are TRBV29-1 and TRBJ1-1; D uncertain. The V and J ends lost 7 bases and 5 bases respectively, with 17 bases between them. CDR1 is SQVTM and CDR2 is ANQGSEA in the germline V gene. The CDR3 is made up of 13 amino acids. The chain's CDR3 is CSADWQAETEAFF. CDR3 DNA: TGCAGCGCCGATTGGCAGGCCGAGACTGAAGCTTTCTTT.

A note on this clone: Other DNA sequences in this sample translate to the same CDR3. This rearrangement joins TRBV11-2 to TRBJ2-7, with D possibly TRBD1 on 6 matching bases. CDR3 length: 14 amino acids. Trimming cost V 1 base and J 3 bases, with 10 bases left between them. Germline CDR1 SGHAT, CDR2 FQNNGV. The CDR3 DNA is TGTGCCAGCAGCTTAGTACCGGACAGCTACGAGCAGTACTTC. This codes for CASSLVPDSYEQYF.

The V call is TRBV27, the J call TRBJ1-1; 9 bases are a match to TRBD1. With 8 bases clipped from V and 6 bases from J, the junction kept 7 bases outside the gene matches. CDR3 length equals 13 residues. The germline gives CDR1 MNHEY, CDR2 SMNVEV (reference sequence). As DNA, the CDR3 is TGTGCCAGCGGTCGACAGGGGGGGTCTGAAGCTTTCTTT. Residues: CASGRQGGSEAFF.

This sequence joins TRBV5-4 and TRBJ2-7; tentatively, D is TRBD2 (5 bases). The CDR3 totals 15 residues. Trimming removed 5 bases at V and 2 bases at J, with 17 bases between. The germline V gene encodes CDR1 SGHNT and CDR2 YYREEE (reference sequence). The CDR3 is CASSIDYRDAYEQYF. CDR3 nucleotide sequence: TGTGCCAGCAGTATTGACTACCGAGACGCCTACGAGCAGTACTTC.

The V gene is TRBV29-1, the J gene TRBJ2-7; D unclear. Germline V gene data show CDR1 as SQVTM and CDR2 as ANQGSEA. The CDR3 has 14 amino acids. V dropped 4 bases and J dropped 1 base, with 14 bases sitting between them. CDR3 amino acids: CSVGSLDLSYEQYF. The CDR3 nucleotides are TGCAGCGTTGGATCGCTCGACCTATCCTACGAGCAGTACTTC.

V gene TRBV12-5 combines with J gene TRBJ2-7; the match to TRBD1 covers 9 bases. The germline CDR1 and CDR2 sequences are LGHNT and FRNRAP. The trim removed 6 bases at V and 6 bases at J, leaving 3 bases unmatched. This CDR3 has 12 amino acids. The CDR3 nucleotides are TGTGCTAGTGGGTTGACAGGGGGCGAGCAGTACTTC. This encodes CASGLTGGEQYF.

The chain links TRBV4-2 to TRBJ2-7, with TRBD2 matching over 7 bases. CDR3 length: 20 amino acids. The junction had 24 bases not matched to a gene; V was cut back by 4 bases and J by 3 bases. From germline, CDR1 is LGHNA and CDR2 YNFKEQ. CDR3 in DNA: TGTGCCAGCAGCCCCCGCCTGACTAGCAGGACCGAAAGAGGGGACTACGAGCAGTACTTC. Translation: CASSPRLTSRTERGDYEQYF.

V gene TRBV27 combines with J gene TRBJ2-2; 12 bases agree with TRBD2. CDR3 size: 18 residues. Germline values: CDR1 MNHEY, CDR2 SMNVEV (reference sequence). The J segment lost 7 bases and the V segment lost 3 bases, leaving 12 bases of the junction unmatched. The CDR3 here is CASSFKLAGGLRVGELFF. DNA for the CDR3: TGTGCCAGCAGTTTTAAGCTAGCGGGAGGGCTTCGGGTCGGGGAGCTGTTTTTT.

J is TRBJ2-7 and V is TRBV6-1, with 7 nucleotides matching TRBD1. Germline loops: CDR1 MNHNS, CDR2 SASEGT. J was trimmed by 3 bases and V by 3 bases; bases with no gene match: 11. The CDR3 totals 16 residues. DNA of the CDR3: TGTGCCAGCAGTGACTTCTCCAGGGGGAAGGTCTACGAGCAGTACTTC. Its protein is CASSDFSRGKVYEQYF.